This T cell receptor beta chain was sequenced for a study of T cells after yellow fever vaccination. Overall study findings and caveats: Overlap between CD4 and CD8 compartments was detected for a small share of clonotypes.

The CDR3 covers 10 residues. The germline V and J ends were trimmed by 6 bases and 12 bases, with 9 bases remaining between them. A universal primer site and UMIs were added as TCR cDNA was made by 5'RACE template switching. In TCRdb, the 5' RACE reads were re-called with MiXCR into one record per CDR3 protein. The sample carries 500,000 to 650,000 distinct CDR3 sequences, roughly 12% recorded once. With respect to this clonotype: The target antigen is unknown.

The material sequenced was PBMCs, taken on the day of the yellow fever booster vaccination. This chain uses TRBV23-1 with TRBJ2-1; D perhaps matches TRBD2 (5 bases). TRBV23-1 is given ORF status, its function remaining uncertain. This clonotype was sampled from a man younger than 40 who received the YFV17D yellow fever vaccine. DNA of the CDR3: TGCGCCAGCAGCGGTCGGGGGCAGTTCTTC. Its translation: CASSGRGQFF.